A selection of T cell receptor beta chains follows, all from one sample in a study of cytomegalovirus exposure and HLA in healthy donors. Clones were sequenced by immunoSEQ multiplex PCR, and TCRdb holds only the in-frame ones, with some missing. The sample lists 150,000 to 200,000 clones, around 68% occurring once. The specimen was PBMCs. The receptors derive from a man aged 50-59 years in good health and CMV-seronegative. CDR3s include the opening cysteine and the closing phenylalanine or tryptophan. Each record gives: CDR3 length, D gene, clone size, V gene, J gene, CDR3 DNA, CDR3 protein. A D gene is named only where the DNA matches it firmly. Rows give clone size only sometimes, using once, few, many, or a class for an expanded clone.

>14|TRBD1|.|TRBV7-9|TRBJ2-7
TGTGCCAGCAGCTTAACAGGGGGAGTCTACGAGCAGTACTTC
CASSLTGGVYEQYF
>14|TRBD1|.|TRBV7-9|TRBJ1-2
TGTGCCAGCAGCGTTGGACAGGGGGACTATGGCTACACCTTC
CASSVGQGDYGYTF
>13|.|.|TRBV10-3|TRBJ2-7
TGTGCCATCAGGGAGACTTTTCCCTACGAGCAGTACTTC
CAIRETFPYEQYF
>15|TRBD1|.|TRBV28|TRBJ1-2
TGTGCCAGCAGTTTCCCCAGACAGGGGAACTATGGCTACACCTTC
CASSFPRQGNYGYTF
>14|TRBD2|.|TRBV5-1|TRBJ2-7
TGCGCCAGCAGCCCTAGCGGGGGGAACTACGAGCAGTACTTC
CASSPSGGNYEQYF
>16|TRBD1|.|TRBV6-6|TRBJ2-5
TGTGCCAGCAGTTACACTATCCGGGACAGGGTGGAGACCCAGTACTTC
CASSYTIRDRVETQYF
>12|.|few|TRBV6-1|TRBJ1-1
TGTGCCAGCAGTGGAGCGGGGGGGGCAGCTTTCTTT
CASSGAGGAAFF
>13|.|.|TRBV2|TRBJ1-2
TGTGCCAGCAGTCCAGGGGCTGAAGGTGGCTACACCTTC
CASSPGAEGGYTF
>15|TRBD1|.|TRBV6-5|TRBJ1-6
TGTGCCAGCAGTCTACTACAGGGGGCGAATTCACCCCTCCACTTT
CASSLLQGANSPLHF
>16|TRBD2|.|TRBV5-6|TRBJ2-2
TGTGCCAGCAGCTTGGGACTAGCGGGGGACACCGGGGAGCTGTTTTTT
CASSLGLAGDTGELFF
>15|.|.|TRBV6-5|TRBJ1-3
TGTGCCAGCACCTCCCTCGGGGGATCTGGAAACACCATATATTTT
CASTSLGGSGNTIYF
>15|.|.|TRBV28|TRBJ2-7
TGTGCCAGCAGTCCCTGGGACATCGAAGGCCACGAGCAGTACTTC
CASSPWDIEGHEQYF
>19|TRBD1|.|TRBV11-1|TRBJ2-1
TGTGCCAGCAGCCCCCGGGACAGGGGGAGCCTAAGCTCCTACAATGAGCAGTTCTTC
CASSPRDRGSLSSYNEQFF
>15|TRBD1|.|TRBV18|TRBJ1-2
TGTGCCAGCTCACCCGGACAGGGGGACGATTGGGGCTACACCTTC
CASSPGQGDDWGYTF
>13|.|.|TRBV29-1|TRBJ1-4
TGCAGCGTTGAGGTACAGCTTAATGAAAAACTGTTTTTT
CSVEVQLNEKLFF
>13|.|.|TRBV7-6|TRBJ1-6
TGTGCCAGCAGCCTGCGAGGAAATTCACCCCTCCACTTT
CASSLRGNSPLHF
>15|TRBD1|.|TRBV4-1|TRBJ1-6
TGCGCCAGCAGCCTGGGACAGATTTATAATTCACCCCTCCACTTT
CASSLGQIYNSPLHF
>14|.|.|TRBV4-3|TRBJ1-2
TGCGCCAGCAGCCAAGAGGGGGGGGCAGGTGGCTACACCTTC
CASSQEGGAGGYTF
>13|.|few|TRBV18|TRBJ1-1
TGTGCCAGCTCACCCCGACAGGACACTGAAGCTTTCTTT
CASSPRQDTEAFF
>15|TRBD1|.|TRBV6-1|TRBJ1-3
TGTGCCAGCAGTGCGGGACAGGGGATTGGAAACACCATATATTTT
CASSAGQGIGNTIYF
>15|TRBD1|.|TRBV2|TRBJ1-6
TGTGCCAGCAGTGAATTTAGACAGGGCAATTCACCCCTCCACTTT
CASSEFRQGNSPLHF
>14|.|.|TRBV5-1|TRBJ2-2
TGCGCCAGCAGCTTAGAACTGAACACCGGGGAGCTGTTTTTT
CASSLELNTGELFF
>17|.|.|TRBV5-1|TRBJ1-3
TGCGCCAGCAGCTTGGAGACCGGCGGGGACTCTGGAAACACCATATATTTT
CASSLETGGDSGNTIYF
>12|.|.|TRBV7-6|TRBJ1-6
TGTGCCAGGTGCCTGGGCTTAAGGTCCCTCCACTTT
CARCLGLRSLHF
>15|.|.|TRBV18|TRBJ2-3
TGTGCCAGCTCACCAGCAGGGATGAGCACAGATACGCAGTATTTT
CASSPAGMSTDTQYF
>13|.|few|TRBV28|TRBJ1-1
TGTGCCAGCAGTTGGGTAGGGCAGGGGAGAGCTTTCTTT
CASSWVGQGRAFF
>15|.|.|TRBV7-6|TRBJ1-1
TGTGCCAGCAGCCAGCCGACAGGCATGAACACTGAAGCTTTCTTT
CASSQPTGMNTEAFF